This note documents a single TCR beta chain sequence. Its antigen is not known. Germline loops: CDR1 SGHRS, CDR2 YFSETQ. V gave up 3 bases and J gave up 2 bases; unmatched junction bases: 7. This CDR3 contains 15 residues. The data are from a study of radiotherapy plus CTLA-4 blockade in lung cancer. Findings of the study overall: TCR clones originating in tumors grew in number in blood after radiotherapy plus ipilimumab.

The repertoire was sequenced with immunoSEQ multiplex PCR; TCRdb's copy has only in-frame clones and lacks some. The sample contains about 98,000 clones, around four fifths of which appear only once. The chain uses TRBV5-1 and TRBJ2-7; 8 bases line up with TRBD1. Sample: peripheral blood, taken from a patient treated with radiotherapy plus ipilimumab. The sequence was collected from a human donor with non-small cell lung cancer who had a partial response to radiotherapy plus ipilimumab. The CDR3 sequence: CASSSVDRGPYEQYF. CDR3 sequence (DNA): TGCGCCAGCAGCTCGGTTGACAGGGGACCCTACGAGCAGTACTTC. The full variable domain, with the rest looked up from reference TRBV5-1 and TRBJ2-7, is KAGVTQTPRYLIKTRGQQVTLSCSPISGHRSVSWYQQTPGQGLQFLFEYFSETQRNKGNFPGRFSGRQFSNSRSEMNVSTLELGDSALYLCASSSVDRGPYEQYFGPGTRLTVT.